This TCR beta chain was identified in a study of T cells in Graves' hyperthyroidism and ophthalmopathy. TCR beta CDR3 region amplification was performed from RNA transcripts. Primed by the HTBI set, a first-round RT-PCR was run on the TCR CDR3. TCRdb analysed the multiplex PCR reads with MiXCR anew, one entry per CDR3 protein. The sample holds over 550,000 distinct CDR3 sequences, 16% seen once. CDR3 size: 14 residues. Germline loops: CDR1 SNHLY, CDR2 FYNNEI. Trimming took off 6 bases at V and 7 bases at J, with 19 bases between the two ends. This clonotype was detected many times. Sequenced material: blood. The rearrangement links TRBV2 to TRBJ2-7; D is unclear. This clonotype originated in a woman aged 18-30 years with Graves' hyperthyroidism. The CDR3 nucleotides are TGTGCCAGCAGACCCCCCCCGCAGCTAAGAGAGCAGTACTTC. Amino acids: CASRPPPQLREQYF.